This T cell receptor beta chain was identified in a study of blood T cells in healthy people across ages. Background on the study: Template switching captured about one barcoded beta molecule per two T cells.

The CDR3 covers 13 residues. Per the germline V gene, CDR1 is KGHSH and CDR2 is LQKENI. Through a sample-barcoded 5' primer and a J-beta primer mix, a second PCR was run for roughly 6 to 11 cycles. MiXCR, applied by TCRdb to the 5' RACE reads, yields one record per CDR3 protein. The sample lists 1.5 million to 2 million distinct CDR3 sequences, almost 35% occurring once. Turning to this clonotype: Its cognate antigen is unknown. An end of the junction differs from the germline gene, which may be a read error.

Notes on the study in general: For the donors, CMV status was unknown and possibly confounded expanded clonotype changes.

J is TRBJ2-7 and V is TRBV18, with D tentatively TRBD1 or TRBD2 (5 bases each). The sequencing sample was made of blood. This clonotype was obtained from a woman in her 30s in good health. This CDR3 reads CASSPPGRTSTHF. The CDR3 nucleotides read TGTGCCAGCTCACCACCGGGACGGACGAGCACACACTTC.